The 14 T cell receptor beta chains given below trace back to one sample, sequenced in a study of Graves' ophthalmopathy and Graves' hyperthyroidism. RNA transcripts served as template for amplifying TCR beta CDR3 sequences. The authors performed first-round RT-PCR with HTBI primers and then a second-round multiplex PCR. MiXCR was run by TCRdb on the multiplex PCR reads, yielding one entry per CDR3 protein. The sample includes 210,000 or so distinct CDR3 sequences, approximately 29% of them seen just once. Specimen: peripheral blood. These receptors were obtained from a man in his fifties or sixties with Graves' ophthalmopathy.

This clonotype was seen at least ten times. The V gene is TRBV12-3 or TRBV12-4, the J gene TRBJ2-2, with D possibly TRBD2 on 6 matching bases. CDR3 size: 13 residues. Trimming removed 8 bases at V and 3 bases at J, with 10 bases between. CDR3 nucleotides: TGTGCCAGCCGGCGGGATGACACCGGGGAGCTGTTTTTT. Its translation: CASRRDDTGELFF.

This clonotype was counted many times. The chain carries TRBV5-1 and TRBJ2-5, with no clear D. Trimming left V 5 bases short and J 2 bases short, with 4 bases between. Per germline, CDR1 SGHRS and CDR2 YFSETQ. This CDR3 comprises 11 residues. CDR3 DNA sequence: TGCGCCAGCAGACAGCAAGAGACCCAGTACTTC. This codes for CASRQQETQYF.

This clonotype was seen repeatedly, ten times or more. The rearrangement uses TRBV28 and TRBJ1-5, with D perhaps matching TRBD1 (5 bases). Germline CDR1 is MDHEN and CDR2 is SYDVKM. CDR3 length: 12 amino acids. Trimming left V 2 bases short and J 9 bases short, with 8 bases between. CDR3 in DNA: TGTGCCAGCAGTTTAAGGGGACGGCCCCAGCATTTT. Its translation: CASSLRGRPQHF.

Details on this clonotype: This CDR3 fails to terminate in the conserved phenylalanine or tryptophan, so it likely reflects a read error. The DNA is omitted, as the CDR3 cannot be located on it reliably, and the CDR3 follows TCRdb's listing. The chain uses TRBV12-3 or TRBV12-4 and TRBJ2-2; the table's D call TRBD1 went unverified against the DNA. The CDR3 region is 11 residues in length, termini included. CDR3 residues: CASRRGGSCFS.

This clonotype came up many times. V gene TRBV12-3 or TRBV12-4 combines with J gene TRBJ1-1; 9 nucleotides line up with TRBD1. J gave up 0 bases and V 3 bases, and 8 bases lay outside the gene matches. This CDR3 spans 17 amino acids. CDR3 residues: CASSFLLQGALNTEAFF. The CDR3 DNA is TGTGCCAGCAGTTTCTTACTACAGGGGGCCCTGAACACTGAAGCTTTCTTT.

V usage is TRBV19 and J usage is TRBJ2-4; D call uncertain. The V gene lost 10 bases and the J gene lost 6 bases, with 16 bases spanning the gap. The CDR3 is made up of 13 amino acids. Germline CDR1 and CDR2: LNHDA and SQIVND (reference sequence). CDR3 coding DNA: TGTGCCACTCGGGCACGGTCGGGAAACATTCAGTACTTC. Translating gives CATRARSGNIQYF.

The chain couples TRBV18 to TRBJ1-1; D is undetermined. This CDR3 spans 13 amino acids. Germline V lookup: CDR1 KGHSH, CDR2 LQKENI. V lost 1 base and J lost 5, with 8 bases in between. CDR3: CASSPRADTEAFF. DNA for the CDR3: TGTGCCAGCTCACCACGGGCTGATACTGAAGCTTTCTTT.

The V gene is TRBV28, the J gene TRBJ2-7; D uncertain. Germline loops: CDR1 MDHEN, CDR2 SYDVKM. The V and J ends lost 6 bases and 2 bases respectively, with 11 bases between them. This CDR3 region has 13 residues. CDR3: CASSPTTPYEQYF. CDR3 sequence (DNA): TGTGCCAGCAGCCCCACTACTCCCTACGAGCAGTACTTC.

This clonotype was counted ten times or more. The chain is built from TRBV7-2 and TRBJ2-5; D call uncertain. The CDR3 runs 14 residues. V was shortened by 4 bases and J by 2 bases, with 11 bases between the two germline ends. The V gene's germline CDR1 is SGHTA and CDR2 FQGNSA. CDR3 DNA: TGTGCCAGCAGCTCCTTCGTGGGGCAAGAGACCCAGTACTTC. As protein: CASSSFVGQETQYF.

This clonotype was picked up many times. V is TRBV7-3 and J is TRBJ2-5; D ambiguous. Trimming removed 5 bases from V and 5 bases from J, with 12 bases in between. Germline values: CDR1 SGHTA, CDR2 FQGTGA. There are 13 residues in the CDR3. The CDR3 nucleotides read TGTGCCAGCAGCCTTACAATAGACGAGACCCAGTACTTC. Translation: CASSLTIDETQYF.

The V and J genes are TRBV12-3 or TRBV12-4 and TRBJ2-6; TRBD1 is a possible D gene (6 bases). The V end lost 6 bases, the J end lost 0 bases, and 18 bases lay between the germline ends. The CDR3 is made up of 18 amino acids. CDR3 sequence: CASRRDGGQTSGANVLTF. As DNA, the CDR3 is TGTGCCAGCAGACGTGATGGGGGACAAACCTCTGGGGCCAACGTCCTGACTTTC.

This clonotype came up many times. The chain links TRBV18 to TRBJ2-4; the D gene is possibly TRBD1 (5 bases). The V gene lost 0 bases and the J gene lost 9 bases, with 15 bases spanning the gap. There are 15 residues in the CDR3. The germline V gene has CDR1 KGHSH and CDR2 LQKENI. The CDR3 is CASSPPGFKRGIQYF. The CDR3 region has the DNA TGTGCCAGCTCACCACCCGGGTTTAAAAGGGGCATTCAGTACTTC.

This clonotype was picked up many times. The chain recombines TRBV4-2 with TRBJ1-1; 12 bases align to TRBD1. The CDR3 runs 18 residues. J was trimmed by 6 bases and V by 4 bases; bases with no gene match: 15. Germline V gene lookup returns CDR1 LGHNA and CDR2 YNFKEQ. This CDR3 is CASSLAGTGGGNLAEAFF. CDR3 nucleotide sequence: TGTGCCAGCAGCCTTGCAGGGACAGGGGGCGGGAATTTGGCTGAAGCTTTCTTT.

This clonotype was picked up many times. The chain couples TRBV27 to TRBJ1-6; no firm D call. CDR1 is MNHEY, CDR2 SMNVEV, per germline (reference sequence). Trimming removed 8 bases at V and 7 bases at J, with 15 bases between. This CDR3 comprises 14 residues. DNA of the CDR3: TGTGCCAGCCGCCCGCGACCTGAAAATTCACCCCTCCACTTT. It specifies CASRPRPENSPLHF.